This T cell receptor beta chain emerged from a study of beta chain features in type 1 diabetes. Study-level background: Sorted cell examination encompassed roughly 110,000,000 cells across all samples.

On this clone itself: Its antigen is unknown.

All of the isolated RNA was reverse transcribed, so expressed TCRB transcripts were sequenced. TCRdb's copy holds only in-frame clones and misses some; the assay was immunoSEQ multiplex PCR. The sample holds 130,000 to 150,000 clones; about 8.7% are singletons and the top ten take around 0.63%. Study-wide points: cDNA sequencing could over-represent cells with high TCR expression.

Germline V gene sequence: CDR1 MNHEY, CDR2 SMNVEV (reference sequence). This CDR3 is 14 amino acids long. After removal of 8 bases from V and 1 base from J, the junction contained 6 bases not matched to a gene. Sample: central memory CD4+ T cells from blood. J is TRBJ1-1 and V is TRBV27; 8 nucleotides line up with TRBD1. The clonotype originates from a man younger than 35 in good health. The CDR3 coding sequence is TGTGCCAGCCGCAGGACAGGGTGGAACACTGAAGCTTTCTTT. Its protein product is CASRRTGWNTEAFF.